These 15 T cell receptor beta chains originate from one sample sequenced in a study of T cells in women clearing cervical HPV infection. Profiled with immunoSEQ multiplex PCR; TCRdb holds only in-frame clones, not every one. The sample features 25,000 to 35,000 clones, with approximately 24% in its top ten. Sequencing input: blood buffy coat. The receptors were gathered from a woman between 18 and 75 years old with a cervical HPV16 infection that either progressed to CIN3+ or cleared (not recorded which).

Comments on this clone: The read gets to within 3 residues of the CDR3 end, and the germline J gene fills in the rest. The V call is TRBV18, the J call TRBJ2-2; TRBD1 matches 7 bases. The CDR3 has 16 amino acids. Germline CDR1 and CDR2: KGHSH and LQKENI. J was trimmed by 1 base and V by 3 bases; bases with no gene match: 5. CDR3 DNA, as far as it was read: TGTGCCAGCTCACCCCGGACAGGTTTGAACACCGGGGAG. Translating gives CASSPRTGLNTGE. The entire CDR3 reads CASSPRTGLNTGELFF.

Notes on this clone: The CDR3 end is not reached by the read, which stops 3 residues before it; the germline J gene fills it in. The chain couples TRBV18 to TRBJ1-1; D not resolved. The CDR3 is 15 residues long. Trimming cost V 0 bases and J 0 bases, with 8 bases left between them. In germline, CDR1 is KGHSH, CDR2 LQKENI. The CDR3 spells CASSPPGLLNTEAFF. The DNA read from the CDR3 is TGTGCCAGCTCACCACCTGGGCTCTTGAACACTGAA.

Remarks on this clone: The read gets to within 3 residues of the CDR3 end, and the germline J gene fills in the rest. This sequence joins TRBV18 and TRBJ1-4, with 10 bases that match TRBD1. J gave up 8 bases and V 0 bases, and 15 bases lay outside the gene matches. Germline V CDR1 and CDR2: KGHSH, LQKENI. The CDR3 has 19 amino acids. Incomplete CDR3 DNA: TGTGCCAGCTCACCACCGGACAAAGCCCCCGGGACAGGGGTAGAAAAA. Translation gives CASSPPDKAPGTGVEK. From start to end, the CDR3 is CASSPPDKAPGTGVEKLFF. Variable domain in full (rest from reference TRBV18 and TRBJ1-4): NAGVMQNPRHLVRRRGQEARLRCSPMKGHSHVYWYRQLPEEGLKFMVYLQKENIIDESGMPKERFSAEFPKEGPSILRIQQVVRGDSAAYFCASSPPDKAPGTGVEKLFFGSGTQLSVL.

In the case of this clone: Read sequence stops 3 residues before the CDR3 end, and the germline J gene provides the missing end. The V and J genes are TRBV19 and TRBJ2-3; 7 nucleotides align to TRBD2. The germline V gene has CDR1 LNHDA and CDR2 SQIVND (reference sequence). The CDR3 has 15 amino acids. The sequenced CDR3 bases are TGTGCCAGTAAACCGACGGGGGGTAGCAATCAGCCG. Translation gives CASKPTGGSNQP. The CDR3 in full is CASKPTGGSNQPQYF. Based on the CDR3 plus reference TRBV19 and TRBJ2-3, the full variable domain is DGGITQSPKYLFRKEGQNVTLSCEQNLNHDAMYWYRQDPGQGLRLIYYSQIVNDFQKGDIAEGYSVSREKKESFPLTVTSAQKNPTAFYLCASKPTGGSNQPQYFGPGTRLTVL.

With respect to this clone: The DNA ends 3 residues before the CDR3 does, and the rest of the CDR3 is filled in from the germline J gene. The chain employs TRBV18 and TRBJ1-1, with D maybe TRBD1 (6 bases). Germline CDR1 and CDR2: KGHSH and LQKENI. V was trimmed by 2 bases and J by 0 bases, leaving 13 bases between them. The CDR3 spans 16 residues. The CDR3 sequence is CASSPMGQTMNTEAFF. CDR3 DNA, as far as it was read: TGTGCCAGCTCACCAATGGGACAAACGATGAACACTGAA.

With respect to this clone: The read falls 3 residues short of the CDR3 end, and the missing part is taken from the germline J gene. The chain employs TRBV9 and TRBJ2-3; TRBD1 matches at 9 bases. After removal of 0 bases from V and 6 bases from J, the junction contained 2 bases not matched to a gene. Germline values: CDR1 SGDLS, CDR2 YYNGEE. The CDR3 spans 14 residues. The part of the CDR3 DNA that was read is TGTGCCAGCAGCGTAGAGGGACAGGGCGATACG. This sequence encodes CASSVEGQGDT. The whole CDR3 sequence is CASSVEGQGDTQYF.

In the case of this clone: The read ends 3 residues before the CDR3 terminus; that terminus is restored from the germline J gene. This chain connects TRBV18 to TRBJ2-7; the D is unclear. The CDR3 runs 11 residues. Trimming left V 6 bases short and J 3 bases short, with 6 bases between. Germline V gene lookup returns CDR1 KGHSH and CDR2 LQKENI. This chain's CDR3 is CASSRYYEQYF. The sequenced CDR3 bases are TGTGCCAGCTCGCGATACTACGAG. Drawing the rest from reference TRBV18 and TRBJ2-7, the complete variable domain is NAGVMQNPRHLVRRRGQEARLRCSPMKGHSHVYWYRQLPEEGLKFMVYLQKENIIDESGMPKERFSAEFPKEGPSILRIQQVVRGDSAAYFCASSRYYEQYFGPGTRLTVT.

The sequenced part of the CDR3 DNA is TGCGCCAGCAGCTTGGGGACAGTCTATCAAGAGACC. This encodes CASSLGTVYQET. Given in full, the CDR3 is CASSLGTVYQETQYF. The V gene is TRBV5-1, the J gene TRBJ2-5; weak D call: TRBD1 (6 bases). The CDR3 end lies 3 residues beyond the end of the read and is filled in from the germline J gene. V dropped 0 bases and J dropped 2 bases, with 11 bases sitting between them. Per germline, CDR1 SGHRS and CDR2 YFSETQ. The CDR3 spans 15 residues.

In regard to this clone: From the germline J gene comes the end of the CDR3, since the read stops 3 residues before it. The V and J genes are TRBV12-5 and TRBJ2-7; weak D call: TRBD2 (7 bases). V lost 6 bases and J lost 4, with 16 bases in between. Germline CDR1 and CDR2: LGHNT and FRNRAP. This CDR3 spans 14 amino acids. CDR3 DNA, as far as it was read: TGTGCTAGTGGCCCGAGGGGGGGAGTTTACGAG. Residues: CASGPRGGVYE. The whole CDR3 is CASGPRGGVYEQYF.

Points on this clone: The DNA ends 3 residues before the CDR3 does, and the rest of the CDR3 is filled in from the germline J gene. The chain is built from TRBV7-3 and TRBJ2-7; 7 positions agree with TRBD2. Germline-derived CDR1 and CDR2 are SGHTA and FQGTGA. The CDR3 has 13 amino acids. J was trimmed by 1 base and V by 10 bases; bases with no gene match: 7. The part of the CDR3 DNA that was read is TGTGCCACTCCTGCCGGGGGGTCCTACGAG. The encoded protein is CATPAGGSYE. The entire CDR3 reads CATPAGGSYEQYF.

With regard to this clone: The read ends 3 residues before the CDR3 terminus; that terminus is restored from the germline J gene. The V and J genes are TRBV19 and TRBJ2-3; a weak D match, TRBD1 (5 bases). The CDR3 consists of 18 residues. Trimming stripped 0 bases from V and 0 bases from J, with 16 bases between. In germline, CDR1 is LNHDA, CDR2 SQIVND (reference sequence). This CDR3 is CASSIDQGRFLSTDTQYF. CDR3 DNA (partial): TGTGCCAGTAGTATAGATCAGGGTAGATTTCTTAGCACAGATACG.

As for this clone: The read stops 3 residues short of the end of the CDR3; the missing end is completed from the germline J gene. This sequence joins TRBV5-1 and TRBJ2-7, with D maybe TRBD1 (5 bases). CDR3 length: 15 amino acids. Trimming took 4 bases from V and 0 from J, leaving 14 bases between them. Per germline, CDR1 SGHRS and CDR2 YFSETQ. Incomplete CDR3 DNA: TGCGCCAGCAGCACCTGGACACCGAGCTCCTACGAG. It yields the protein CASSTWTPSSYE. The CDR3, in full, reads CASSTWTPSSYEQYF.

Remarks on this clone: From the germline J gene comes the end of the CDR3, since the read stops 3 residues before it. The rearrangement links TRBV7-8 to TRBJ2-1; the D is unclear. V was pared by 4 bases and J by 3 bases, with 16 bases between. The CDR3 runs 16 residues. Germline CDR1 reads SGHVS; CDR2 reads FQNEAQ. The CDR3 loop reads CASSYREGFDYNEQFF. The DNA read from the CDR3 is TGTGCCAGCAGCTACCGCGAAGGGTTCGACTACAATGAG.

About this clone itself: Read sequence stops 3 residues before the CDR3 end, and the germline J gene provides the missing end. This rearrangement joins TRBV20-1 to TRBJ1-1, with D possibly TRBD1 on 6 matching bases. The CDR3 extends over 13 amino acids. The V gene lost 3 bases and the J gene lost 3 bases, with 11 bases spanning the gap. Germline V lookup: CDR1 DFQATT, CDR2 SNEGSKA (reference sequence). The CDR3 region is CSARGDTDTEAFF. Partial CDR3 DNA: TGCAGTGCTAGGGGGGACACCGACACTGAA.

Partial CDR3 DNA: TGTGCCAGCAGTTTGCCCGGGACTCTATCCTACGAG. Its translation: CASSLPGTLSYE. The full CDR3 protein is CASSLPGTLSYEQYF. The genes are TRBV7-2 and TRBJ2-7; TRBD2 is a possible D gene (6 bases). The CDR3 end falls 3 residues outside the read, so it is completed with the germline J gene. This CDR3 is built from 15 residues. V dropped 6 bases and J dropped 1 base, with 16 bases sitting between them. CDR1 and CDR2 (germline): SGHTA, FQGNSA.